These T cell receptor beta chains were read from a single sample in a study of T cell repertoires in aging, cancer and after chemotherapy. TCRdb analysed the multiplex PCR reads with MiXCR anew, one entry per CDR3 protein. The table has thousands of distinct CDR3 sequences, about 30% seen once. Sequencing used blood. The receptors were sampled from a human donor with a blood cancer. The CDR3 runs from the conserved cysteine through the conserved F or W. The D gene is left open where the match is weak. Size is omitted from some rows. Given values are once, few, many or a class for expanded clones.

D	size	J	V	DNA	CDR3
TRBD2	medium-sized	TRBJ2-1	TRBV27	TGTGCCAGCAGTTATAGCGGGAGGGCCCTAGAGCAGTTCTTC	CASSYSGRALEQFF
-	medium-sized	TRBJ2-3	TRBV19	TGTGCCACCAGTCGATGGGGCCTCGGGGGCACAGATACGCAGTATTTT	CATSRWGLGGTDTQYF
-	few	TRBJ2-7	TRBV24-1	TGTGCCACCAGTGGACAGGGACTGCCCTACGAGCAGTACTTC	CATSGQGLPYEQYF
-	few	TRBJ2-5	TRBV4-3	TGCGCCAGCAGCCAGAGGTCAGCGTCCCTTGAGACCCAGTACTTC	CASSQRSASLETQYF
TRBD2	-	TRBJ2-1	TRBV7-9	TGTGCCAGCAGCCCCCCTAGCGGGAGCCTTTACAATGAGCAGTTCTTC	CASSPPSGSLYNEQFF
-	-	TRBJ2-2	TRBV4-1	TGCGCCAGCAGCCAAGCGGCAAAGATCACCGGGGAGCTGTTTTTT	CASSQAAKITGELFF
TRBD1	-	TRBJ2-7	TRBV27	TGTGCCAGCAGTTTATGGACAGGGGCCGTCTACGAGCAGTACTTC	CASSLWTGAVYEQYF
-	few	TRBJ1-4	TRBV18	TGTGCCAGCTCACCAGGGAACGAGGGTTCATTAAGGGAAAAACTGTTTTTT	CASSPGNEGSLREKLFF
-	-	TRBJ1-1	TRBV7-9	TGTGCCAGCAGCTTAAGAGAGATTTACACTGAAGCTTTCTTT	CASSLREIYTEAFF
-	-	TRBJ1-5	TRBV6-6	TGTGCCAGCAGTTCAAAAGGACAGCCCCAGCATTTT	CASSSKGQPQHF
TRBD1	-	TRBJ2-7	TRBV4-2	TGTGCCAGCAGCCAACTGGACAGGGCCTACGAGCAGTACTTC	CASSQLDRAYEQYF
-	-	TRBJ2-1	TRBV2	TGTGCCAGCAGTGTAACTCTAAGGTCAGGTGAGCAGTTCTTC	CASSVTLRSGEQFF
TRBD1	few	TRBJ2-5	TRBV10-3	TGTGCCATCAGTTCGAGCGAGGACAGGGGAGAGACCCAGTACTTC	CAISSSEDRGETQYF
TRBD2	few	TRBJ2-7	TRBV12-3/TRBV12-4	TGTGCCAGCACCGCGGGGGCGGGAGGGCCTTACGAGCAGTACTTC	CASTAGAGGPYEQYF
-	medium-sized	TRBJ2-7	TRBV29-1	TGCAGCGTTGGGGAGGGGGAGTCCTACGAGCAGTACTTC	CSVGEGESYEQYF
-	-	TRBJ2-3	TRBV5-4	TGTGCCAGCAGCTTGGCCGCCGGGACTTGTGATCACACAGATACGCAGTATTTT	CASSLAAGTCDHTDTQYF
-	few	TRBJ1-1	TRBV18	TGTGCCAGCTCACCATTTGGACCCCGGAACACTGAAGCTTTCTTT	CASSPFGPRNTEAFF
TRBD1	-	TRBJ2-3	TRBV7-2	TGTGCCAGCAGCTTAGGACAGGGGACAGATACGCAGTATTTT	CASSLGQGTDTQYF
-	few	TRBJ2-3	TRBV7-9	TGTGCCAGCAGCCTCACAGATACGCAGTATTTT	CASSLTDTQYF
TRBD2	few	TRBJ2-1	TRBV6-2/TRBV6-3	TGTGCCACTCAGACTAGCGGGATAGGTCTGGTCTTC	CATQTSGIGLVF
-	once	TRBJ2-7	TRBV6-6	TGTGCCAGCAGTGACCGGGGACCGAGGAGGCCCTACGAGCAGTACTTC	CASSDRGPRRPYEQYF
-	few	TRBJ2-7	TRBV20-1	TGCAGTGCTAGGAGCCTCAATCGGGAGACCTACGAGCAGTACTTC	CSARSLNRETYEQYF
TRBD2	medium-sized	TRBJ2-7	TRBV12-3/TRBV12-4	TGTGCCAGCAGGGTTAGCGGGAGGGCCGGCGAGCAGTACTTC	CASRVSGRAGEQYF
TRBD1	few	TRBJ1-1	TRBV5-6	TGTGCCAGCAGCTGGGTGACAGGGGGCGCATATGAAGCTTTCTTT	CASSWVTGGAYEAFF
-	medium-sized	TRBJ2-1	TRBV6-2/TRBV6-3	TGTGCCAGCAGTCCAAGGAATGAGCAGTTCTTC	CASSPRNEQFF
-	medium-sized	TRBJ1-3	TRBV15	TGTGCCACCAGCAGAGAGGGCAGATTCTCTGGAAACACCATATATTTT	CATSREGRFSGNTIYF
-	-	TRBJ1-3	TRBV19	TGTGCCAGTAGTGGTGCAGGGGCCCTCTTCTCTGGAAACACCATATATTTT	CASSGAGALFSGNTIYF
-	medium-sized	TRBJ2-2	TRBV18	TGTGCCAGCTCACGACAGGCGAACACCGGGGAGCTGTTTTTT	CASSRQANTGELFF
-	-	TRBJ2-1	TRBV24-1	TGTGCCACCAGTGATCCACTGGCGGGCACATACAATGAGCAGTTCTTC	CATSDPLAGTYNEQFF
-	medium-sized	TRBJ1-6	TRBV6-1	TGTGCCAGCAGTCCTCGAAGGAGTACAGCCCTTGCTTCACCCCTCCACTTT	CASSPRRSTALASPLHF
-	-	TRBJ1-3	TRBV6-5	TGTGCCAGCAGTTACGCAGGGGCCTTATCTGGAAACACCATATATTTT	CASSYAGALSGNTIYF
-	-	TRBJ1-1	TRBV27	TGTGCCAGCAGTTTTAGACTTCTGAACACTGAAGCTTTCTTT	CASSFRLLNTEAFF
-	few	TRBJ2-5	TRBV7-2	TGTGCCAGCAGCTTAGCGCAAGGCAGAGAAGGGATAGAGGAAGAGACCCAGTACTTC	CASSLAQGREGIEEETQYF
-	medium-sized	TRBJ2-2	TRBV5-6	TGTGCCAGCAGCTTTATGGGTGGCGGGGAGCTGTTTTTT	CASSFMGGGELFF
-	-	TRBJ2-5	TRBV7-7	TGTGCTAGCAGCTTAAGGGACGGCGAGACCCAGTACTTC	CASSLRDGETQYF
-	medium-sized	TRBJ2-1	TRBV7-6	TGTGCCAGCAGCCCCTCATTTAGCGTTAACACCTACAATGAGCAGTTCTTC	CASSPSFSVNTYNEQFF
-	-	TRBJ2-7	TRBV4-3	TGTGCCAGCAGCCAACGGACTGGGACTGGGGGCTACGAGCAGTACTTC	CASSQRTGTGGYEQYF
-	-	TRBJ1-5	TRBV7-9	TGTGCCAGCAGCTTGAACTACCAGCCCCAGCATTTT	CASSLNYQPQHF
-	-	TRBJ1-2	TRBV27	TGTGCCAGCAGTTACAGTGGGCTTAGAGGCTACACCTTC	CASSYSGLRGYTF
-	few	TRBJ2-7	TRBV12-3/TRBV12-4	TGTGCCAGCAGTTTGCGCCGAACTCTCTACGAGCAGTACTTC	CASSLRRTLYEQYF
-	medium-sized	TRBJ2-7	TRBV15	TGTGCCACCAGCAGAGATCACGGACAGTCCTACGAGCAGTACTTC	CATSRDHGQSYEQYF
-	medium-sized	TRBJ2-2	TRBV13	TGTGCCAGCTTCGGGGGCAGCTACACCGGGGAGCTGTTTTTT	CASFGGSYTGELFF
TRBD1	few	TRBJ1-5	TRBV30	TGTGCCTGGAGTGGACAGGGAAGTCAGCCCCAGCATTTT	CAWSGQGSQPQHF
-	few	TRBJ2-7	TRBV4-3	TGCGCCAGCAGCCAAGGACTAGATATATTCGAGCAGTACTTC	CASSQGLDIFEQYF
-	medium-sized	TRBJ1-5	TRBV6-5	TGTGCCAGCACCTATTACAGGGCCGATCAGCCCCAGCATTTT	CASTYYRADQPQHF